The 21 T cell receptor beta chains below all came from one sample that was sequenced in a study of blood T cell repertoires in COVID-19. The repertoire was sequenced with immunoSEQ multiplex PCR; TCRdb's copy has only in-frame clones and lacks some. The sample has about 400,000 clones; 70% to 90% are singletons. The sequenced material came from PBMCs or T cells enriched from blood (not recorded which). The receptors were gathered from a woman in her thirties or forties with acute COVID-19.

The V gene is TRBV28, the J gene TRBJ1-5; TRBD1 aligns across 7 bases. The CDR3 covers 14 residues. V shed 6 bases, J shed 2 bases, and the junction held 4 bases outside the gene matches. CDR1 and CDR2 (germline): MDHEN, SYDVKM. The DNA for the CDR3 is TGTGCCAGCAGAACCGGGACAGGCAATCAGCCCCAGCATTTT. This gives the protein CASRTGTGNQPQHF.

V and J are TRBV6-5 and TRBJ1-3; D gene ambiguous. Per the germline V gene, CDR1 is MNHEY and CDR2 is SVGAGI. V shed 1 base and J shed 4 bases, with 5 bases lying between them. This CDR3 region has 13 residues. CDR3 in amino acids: CASSYFLGNTIYF. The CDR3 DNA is TGTGCCAGCAGTTACTTTTTAGGAAACACCATATATTTT.

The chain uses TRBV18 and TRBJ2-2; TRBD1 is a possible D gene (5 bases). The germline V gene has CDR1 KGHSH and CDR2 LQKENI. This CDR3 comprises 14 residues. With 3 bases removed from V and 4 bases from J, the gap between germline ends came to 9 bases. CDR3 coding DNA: TGTGCCAGCTCACCCGACAGTTCCACCGGGGAGCTGTTTTTT. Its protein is CASSPDSSTGELFF. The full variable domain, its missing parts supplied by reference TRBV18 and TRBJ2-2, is NAGVMQNPRHLVRRRGQEARLRCSPMKGHSHVYWYRQLPEEGLKFMVYLQKENIIDESGMPKERFSAEFPKEGPSILRIQQVVRGDSAAYFCASSPDSSTGELFFGEGSRLTVL.

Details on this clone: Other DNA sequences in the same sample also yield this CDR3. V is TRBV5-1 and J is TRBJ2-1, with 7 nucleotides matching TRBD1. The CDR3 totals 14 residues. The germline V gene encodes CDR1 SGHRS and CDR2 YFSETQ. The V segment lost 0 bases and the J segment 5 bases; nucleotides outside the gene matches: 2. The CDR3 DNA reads TGCGCCAGCAGCTTGGGGACAGGCAACAATGAGCAGTTCTTC. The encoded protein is CASSLGTGNNEQFF.

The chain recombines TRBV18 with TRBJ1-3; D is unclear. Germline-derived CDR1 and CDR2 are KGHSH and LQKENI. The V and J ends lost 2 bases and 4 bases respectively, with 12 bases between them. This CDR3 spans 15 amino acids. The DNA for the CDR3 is TGTGCCAGCTCACCAGCTTCTCCTACGGGAAACACCATATATTTT. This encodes CASSPASPTGNTIYF.

The CDR3 DNA reads as TGTGCCAGCAGCCAGAGGGGGACAAGAGTCAACTATGGCTACACCTTC. Its protein product is CASSQRGTRVNYGYTF. The V and J genes are TRBV3-1 (or the pseudogene TRBV3-2) and TRBJ1-2, with D possibly TRBD1 on 6 matching bases. The germline gives CDR1 LGHDT, CDR2 YNNKEL (reference sequence). This CDR3 has 16 amino acids. V lost 3 bases and J 2 bases, leaving 16 bases between the germline ends.

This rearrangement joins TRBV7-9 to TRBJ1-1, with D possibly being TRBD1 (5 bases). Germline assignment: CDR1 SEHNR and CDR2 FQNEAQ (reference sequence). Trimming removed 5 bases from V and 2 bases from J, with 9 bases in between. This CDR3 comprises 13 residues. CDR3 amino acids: CASSHGQNTEAFF. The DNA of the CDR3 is TGTGCCAGCAGCCATGGACAAAACACTGAAGCTTTCTTT.

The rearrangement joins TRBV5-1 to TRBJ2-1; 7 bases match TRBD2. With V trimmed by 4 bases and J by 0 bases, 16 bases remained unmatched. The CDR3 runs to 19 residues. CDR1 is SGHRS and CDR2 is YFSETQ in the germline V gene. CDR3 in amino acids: CASSRRLAERTSSYNEQFF. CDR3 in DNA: TGCGCCAGCAGCCGAAGACTAGCAGAAAGGACGAGCTCCTACAATGAGCAGTTCTTC.

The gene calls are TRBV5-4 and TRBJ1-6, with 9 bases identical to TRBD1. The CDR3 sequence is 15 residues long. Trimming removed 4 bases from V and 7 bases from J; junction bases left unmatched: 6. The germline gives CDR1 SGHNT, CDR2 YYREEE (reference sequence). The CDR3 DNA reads TGTGCCAGCAGCCAAGGGGACAGGGTAAATTCACCCCTCCACTTT. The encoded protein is CASSQGDRVNSPLHF.

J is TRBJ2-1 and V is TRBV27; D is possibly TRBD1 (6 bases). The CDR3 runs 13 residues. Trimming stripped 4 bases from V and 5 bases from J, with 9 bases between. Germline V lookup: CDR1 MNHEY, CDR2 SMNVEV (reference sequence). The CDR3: CASSWGRNNEQFF. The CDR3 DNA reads TGTGCCAGCAGTTGGGGGCGGAACAATGAGCAGTTCTTC.

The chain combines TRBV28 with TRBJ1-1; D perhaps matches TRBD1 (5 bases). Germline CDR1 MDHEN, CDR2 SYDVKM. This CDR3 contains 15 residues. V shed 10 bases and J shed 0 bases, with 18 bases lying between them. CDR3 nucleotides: TGTGCCATCACAGAGGAGGGGACGCTGAACACTGAAGCTTTCTTT. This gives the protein CAITEEGTLNTEAFF.

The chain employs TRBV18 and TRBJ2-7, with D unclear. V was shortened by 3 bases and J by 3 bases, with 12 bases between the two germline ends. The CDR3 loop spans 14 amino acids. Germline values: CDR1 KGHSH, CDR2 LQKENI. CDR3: CASSPSWPNYEQYF. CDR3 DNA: TGTGCCAGCTCACCGTCTTGGCCCAACTACGAGCAGTACTTC. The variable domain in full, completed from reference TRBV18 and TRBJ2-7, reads NAGVMQNPRHLVRRRGQEARLRCSPMKGHSHVYWYRQLPEEGLKFMVYLQKENIIDESGMPKERFSAEFPKEGPSILRIQQVVRGDSAAYFCASSPSWPNYEQYFGPGTRLTVT.

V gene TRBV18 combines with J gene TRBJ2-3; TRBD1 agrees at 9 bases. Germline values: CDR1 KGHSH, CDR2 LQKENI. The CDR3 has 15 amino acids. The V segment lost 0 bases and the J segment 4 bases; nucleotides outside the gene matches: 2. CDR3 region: CASSPPGQGPDTQYF. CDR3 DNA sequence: TGTGCCAGCTCACCACCTGGACAGGGGCCAGATACGCAGTATTTT.

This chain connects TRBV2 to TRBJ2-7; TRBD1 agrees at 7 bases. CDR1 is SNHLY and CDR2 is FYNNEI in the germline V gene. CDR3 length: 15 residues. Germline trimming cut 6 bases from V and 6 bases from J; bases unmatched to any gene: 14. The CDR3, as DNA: TGTGCCAGCAGAGACCGGGACAGAGGTTTAGGCGAGCAGTACTTC. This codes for CASRDRDRGLGEQYF.

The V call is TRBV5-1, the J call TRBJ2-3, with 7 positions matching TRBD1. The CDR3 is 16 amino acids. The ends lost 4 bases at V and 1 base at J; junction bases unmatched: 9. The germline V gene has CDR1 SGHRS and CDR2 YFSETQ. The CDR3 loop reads CASSPRGQGGTDTQYF. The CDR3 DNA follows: TGCGCCAGCAGCCCTCGAGGGCAGGGGGGCACAGATACGCAGTATTTT.

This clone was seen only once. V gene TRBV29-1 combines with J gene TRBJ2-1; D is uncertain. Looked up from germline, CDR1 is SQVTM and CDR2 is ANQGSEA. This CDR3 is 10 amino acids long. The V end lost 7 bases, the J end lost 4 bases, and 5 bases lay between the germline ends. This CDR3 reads CSGQYNEQFF. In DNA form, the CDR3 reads TGCAGCGGCCAGTACAATGAGCAGTTCTTC.

CDR3 bases: TGTGCCAGCAGTTACGGGGGGGGTCCTTACACAGATACGCAGTATTTT. Translated, it gives CASSYGGGPYTDTQYF. The gene calls are TRBV6-5 and TRBJ2-3; 7 bases fit TRBD2. V lost 2 bases and J lost 2; bases outside the gene matches: 7. Germline CDR1 MNHEY, CDR2 SVGAGI. This CDR3 has 16 amino acids.

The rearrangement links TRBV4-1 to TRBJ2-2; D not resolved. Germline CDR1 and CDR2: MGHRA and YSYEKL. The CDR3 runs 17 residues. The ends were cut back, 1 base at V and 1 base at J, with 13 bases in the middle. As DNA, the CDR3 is TGCGCCAGCAGCCAAGCTCCGATAGGCGGGAACACCGGGGAGCTGTTTTTT. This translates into CASSQAPIGGNTGELFF.

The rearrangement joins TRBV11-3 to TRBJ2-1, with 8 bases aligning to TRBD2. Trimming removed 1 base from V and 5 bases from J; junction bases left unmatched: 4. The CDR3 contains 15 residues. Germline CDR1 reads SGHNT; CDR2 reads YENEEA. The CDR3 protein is CASSLGAGGNNEQFF. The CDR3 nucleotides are TGTGCCAGCAGCTTAGGGGCGGGGGGCAACAATGAGCAGTTCTTC.

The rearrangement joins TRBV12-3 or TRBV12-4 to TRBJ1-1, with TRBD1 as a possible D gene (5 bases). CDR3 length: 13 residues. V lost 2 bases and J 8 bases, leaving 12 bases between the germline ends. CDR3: CASSLSPGSEAFF. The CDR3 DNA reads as TGTGCCAGCAGTTTATCTCCAGGGTCGGAAGCTTTCTTT.

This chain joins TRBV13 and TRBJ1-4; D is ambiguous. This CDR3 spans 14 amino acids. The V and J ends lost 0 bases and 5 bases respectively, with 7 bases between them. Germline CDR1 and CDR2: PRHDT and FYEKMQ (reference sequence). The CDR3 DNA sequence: TGTGCCAGCAGCTTAGGTCGGAGAAATGAAAAACTGTTTTTT. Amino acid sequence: CASSLGRRNEKLFF.